Reported below is one T cell receptor beta chain. Its antigen is not identified. Germline-derived CDR1 and CDR2 are SQVTM and ANQGSEA. The CDR3 consists of 11 residues. The V end was cut by 0 bases, the J end by 8 bases, with 5 bases between. This sample is drawn from a study of Tregs in tolerant kidney transplant recipients. Notes on the study in general: Activated donor B cell expansion appeared to reveal the most relevant donor-specific TCRbeta repertoire. No direct test of biological reproducibility was done here. Antigen-driven expansion was suggested because donor-specific Tregs expanded more than all Tregs in tolerant patients.

Method: immunoSEQ multiplex PCR; TCRdb's copy keeps in-frame clones and lacks some. There are roughly 54,000 clones in the sample; about 92% occur only once, and 15% to 19% lies in the top ten. Recipients received nonmyeloablative bone marrow transplants from related graft donors, with transient mixed chimerism. Thawed PBMCs were FACS-sorted into unstimulated CD4+CD25+CD127- regulatory T cells, CD4+CD25- non-regulatory cells, CD4 and CD8 cells. J is TRBJ2-1 and V is TRBV29-1; D remains ambiguous. This receptor was taken from a human patient who received a combined kidney and bone marrow transplant. Certain T cells may be donor cells from the graft. Sequenced material: CD8+ T cells from blood (PBMCs), taken 12 months after the transplant. This chain's CDR3 is CSVEDPDEQFF. The DNA of the CDR3 is TGCAGCGTTGAAGACCCGGATGAGCAGTTCTTC.